This T cell receptor beta chain was obtained from a study of spatial heterogeneity in lung cancer. Study summary: Each distinct TCR and UMI combination averaged more than ten appearances in raw reads. Overall study results and limits: Compared with follow-up, resection was when ubiquitous expanded tumor TCRs appeared in blood more.

All TCR cDNA molecules were individually tagged with a unique molecular identifier. One entry per CDR3 protein results from TCRdb running MiXCR on the 5' RACE reads. The sample records 35,000 or so distinct CDR3 sequences, 5.2% being singletons. This clonotype was seen at least ten times. Its antigen remains unknown. The CDR3 extends over 14 amino acids. Trimming took 7 bases from V and 8 from J; bases not matched to a gene: 10. CDR1 is SEHNR, CDR2 FQNEAQ, per germline (reference sequence). Time point described: sample taken at primary tumor resection. Whole RNA came from tumor, nontumor lung or frozen PBMC and was sequenced without being sorted.

The clonotype comes from a female donor with early-stage non-small cell lung cancer. The specimen was PBMCs, collected at surgery. The chain combines TRBV7-9 with TRBJ1-4; the match to TRBD1 covers 7 bases. Here the CDR3 DNA reads TGTGCCAGCACCACCGGGACAGTCGAAGAAAAACTGTTTTTT. It specifies CASTTGTVEEKLFF.